Each of the 26 T cell receptor beta chains below was sequenced from the same sample in a study of OX40 agonist ivuxolimab in advanced cancers. Generated by immunoSEQ multiplex PCR, the TCRdb table keeps only in-frame clones and is missing some. The data hold around 36,000 clones, with roughly 80% observed a single time. The specimen was CD4+ or CD8+ T cells sorted from blood, collected in a trial of the OX40 agonist ivuxolimab. Receptor source: an adult with an advanced solid tumor such as melanoma, head and neck, liver or kidney cancer.

The chain joins TRBV19 to TRBJ2-1; tentative D call: TRBD1 (6 bases). The CDR3 runs to 16 residues. Looked up from germline, CDR1 is LNHDA and CDR2 is SQIVND (reference sequence). V lost 5 bases, J lost 2 bases, and 16 bases lay in between. The CDR3 protein is CASSSHRASPYNEQFF. DNA for the CDR3: TGTGCCAGTAGTTCCCACAGGGCCTCCCCCTACAATGAGCAGTTCTTC. Based on the CDR3 plus reference TRBV19 and TRBJ2-1, the full variable domain is DGGITQSPKYLFRKEGQNVTLSCEQNLNHDAMYWYRQDPGQGLRLIYYSQIVNDFQKGDIAEGYSVSREKKESFPLTVTSAQKNPTAFYLCASSSHRASPYNEQFFGPGTRLTVL.

V usage is TRBV6-5 and J usage is TRBJ2-1; 9 nucleotides match TRBD1. The CDR3 is 15 amino acids. The germline V gene encodes CDR1 MNHEY and CDR2 SVGAGI. With V trimmed by 1 base and J by 5 bases, 3 bases remained unmatched. CDR3 residues: CASSYFTGGHNEQFF. CDR3 DNA: TGTGCCAGCAGTTACTTCACAGGGGGCCACAATGAGCAGTTCTTC.

This chain links TRBV6-5 with TRBJ2-3, with 9 bases matching TRBD1. This CDR3 is 16 amino acids long. V lost 2 bases, J lost 3 bases, and 6 bases stayed unmatched. The germline V gene encodes CDR1 MNHEY and CDR2 SVGAGI. Here the CDR3 DNA reads TGTGCCAGCAGTTACACCGGGACAGGGCGGACAGATACGCAGTATTTT. This sequence encodes CASSYTGTGRTDTQYF.

The chain links TRBV27 to TRBJ2-5; D gene unclear. The CDR3 has 12 amino acids. Germline V CDR1 and CDR2: MNHEY, SMNVEV (reference sequence). V lost 5 bases and J 11 bases, leaving 15 bases between the germline ends. The CDR3 is CASSNLGQEQYF. The CDR3 DNA is TGTGCCAGCAGTAATCTCGGCCAGGAGCAGTACTTC.

CDR3 bases: TGTGCCAGCAGCTTGGAGGGGGATTCCTACGAGCAGTACTTC. Translation gives CASSLEGDSYEQYF. The chain has TRBV5-6 and TRBJ2-7; D is perhaps TRBD1 (6 bases). Trimming took off 0 bases at V and 1 base at J, with 8 bases between the two ends. The CDR3 covers 14 residues. Germline values: CDR1 SGHDT, CDR2 YYEEEE.

The chain recombines TRBV28 with TRBJ2-3; the D call may be TRBD1 or TRBD2 (5 bases each). The CDR3 is 15 residues long. The V and J ends lost 6 bases and 0 bases respectively, with 13 bases between them. CDR1 and CDR2 from the germline V gene are MDHEN and SYDVKM. DNA of the CDR3: TGTGCCAGCAGCCCCGGGACGGAGAGCACAGATACGCAGTATTTT. It specifies CASSPGTESTDTQYF.

As regards this clone: Its ends do not fully match the called genes, so a read error is possible. The CDR3: CASTKWDRGGETQYF. CDR3 coding DNA: TGTGCTAGCACCAAATGGGACAGGGGAGGAGAGACCCAGTACTTC. The chain has TRBV7-7 and TRBJ2-5, with 10 positions matching TRBD1. In germline, CDR1 is SSHAT, CDR2 FNYEAQ (reference sequence). The CDR3 spans 15 residues.

The V gene is TRBV27, the J gene TRBJ2-7; maybe TRBD1 (6 bases). The germline CDR1 and CDR2 sequences are MNHEY and SMNVEV (reference sequence). Trimming cost V 5 bases and J 0 bases, with 26 bases left between them. The CDR3 is made up of 19 amino acids. CDR3 bases: TGTGCCAGCAGTCCCTCCCAGGGGACCTACCCTCAGATCTCCTACGAGCAGTACTTC. Residues: CASSPSQGTYPQISYEQYF.

This chain links TRBV6-8 with TRBJ1-1; D not certain. Germline assignment: CDR1 MNHGY and CDR2 SAAAGT. The CDR3 has 14 amino acids. V gave up 10 bases and J gave up 4 bases, with 19 bases separating them. CDR3 sequence reads: CATHVTGVVTEAFF. The CDR3 DNA is TGTGCCACGCACGTGACGGGCGTAGTCACTGAAGCTTTCTTT.

The chain is built from TRBV11-2 and TRBJ2-7, with 7 bases fitting TRBD1. The CDR3 consists of 13 residues. Trimming removed 3 bases from V and 3 bases from J; junction bases left unmatched: 2. The germline CDR1 and CDR2 sequences are SGHAT and FQNNGV. CDR3 DNA sequence: TGTGCCAGCAGCTTGACAGGGAACTACGAGCAGTACTTC. Protein sequence: CASSLTGNYEQYF.

V gene TRBV19 combines with J gene TRBJ2-1; the D is unclear. CDR1 is LNHDA, CDR2 SQIVND, per germline (reference sequence). With 3 bases removed from V and 5 bases from J, the gap between germline ends came to 8 bases. The CDR3 covers 13 residues. Here the CDR3 reads CASSIKVDNEQFF. CDR3 nucleotides: TGTGCCAGTAGTATCAAGGTCGACAATGAGCAGTTCTTC.

The J gene is TRBJ2-2, the V gene TRBV4-1; perhaps TRBD1 as D (5 bases). Looked up from germline, CDR1 is MGHRA and CDR2 is YSYEKL. The CDR3 has 15 residues. Trimming left V 1 base short and J 8 bases short, with 14 bases between. The CDR3 loop reads CASSQAVGPGGELFF. CDR3 DNA: TGCGCCAGCAGCCAAGCTGTGGGGCCCGGTGGGGAGCTGTTTTTT.

This chain uses TRBV28 with TRBJ1-2, with 8 bases lining up with TRBD1. The V gene's germline CDR1 is MDHEN and CDR2 SYDVKM. J lost 4 bases, V lost 5 bases, and 0 bases had no gene match. The CDR3 loop spans 12 amino acids. DNA for the CDR3: TGTGCCAGCAGTGACAGGGGCTATGGCTACACCTTC. It is translated as CASSDRGYGYTF.

The chain links TRBV11-3 to TRBJ2-2; 13 nucleotides line up with TRBD2. CDR1 is SGHNT, CDR2 YENEEA, per germline. This CDR3 spans 17 amino acids. V shed 5 bases and J 5 bases; nucleotides not matched to a gene: 8. CDR3 nucleotides: TGTGCCAGCAGCCCACCGGGACTAGCGGGGATAACCGGGGAGCTGTTTTTT. Translating gives CASSPPGLAGITGELFF.

The rearrangement uses TRBV9 and TRBJ2-3, with a tentative D call TRBD1 (6 bases). Germline values: CDR1 SGDLS, CDR2 YYNGEE. The CDR3 length is 15 residues. Trimming cost V 4 bases and J 0 bases, with 12 bases left between them. The CDR3 DNA sequence: TGTGCCAGCAGCCTACAGGGCGTTAGCACAGATACGCAGTATTTT. It specifies CASSLQGVSTDTQYF.

V usage is TRBV5-4 and J usage is TRBJ2-5; 9 positions match TRBD2. The V gene's germline CDR1 is SGHNT and CDR2 YYREEE (reference sequence). This CDR3 is built from 16 residues. The J segment lost 5 bases and the V segment lost 0 bases, leaving 8 bases of the junction unmatched. The CDR3 loop is CASSLESLAGEETQYF. As DNA, the CDR3 is TGTGCCAGCAGCTTGGAATCTTTAGCGGGGGAGGAGACCCAGTACTTC.

The V and J genes are TRBV7-2 and TRBJ2-7; TRBD2 agrees at 9 bases. The trim removed 4 bases at V and 2 bases at J, leaving 6 bases unmatched. There are 15 residues in the CDR3. Germline loops: CDR1 SGHTA, CDR2 FQGNSA. The CDR3 loop is CASSWGLAIPYEQYF. The DNA of the CDR3 is TGTGCCAGCAGCTGGGGACTAGCTATACCCTACGAGCAGTACTTC.

V and J are TRBV5-1 and TRBJ2-5; D perhaps matches TRBD1 (6 bases). The end of the DNA is better explained by TRBJ2-7, so the J call may be wrong. Germline values: CDR1 SGHRS, CDR2 YFSETQ. The CDR3 length is 12 residues. The DNA for the CDR3 is TGCGCCAGCAGCGGGGACACCTACGAGCAGTACTTC. This encodes CASSGDTYEQYF.

CDR3 DNA sequence: TGTGCCAGCAGCTCCCTGACTAGCGAAGCCTACGAGCAGTACTTC. Translation: CASSSLTSEAYEQYF. The J gene is TRBJ2-7, the V gene TRBV11-2, with 8 bases fitting TRBD2. Germline loops: CDR1 SGHAT, CDR2 FQNNGV. V trimming: 4 bases; J trimming: 2 bases; junction bases outside the gene matches: 7. The CDR3 is made up of 15 amino acids.

This sequence joins TRBV27 and TRBJ2-1; D uncertain. From germline, CDR1 is MNHEY and CDR2 SMNVEV (reference sequence). The CDR3 contains 13 residues. V was clipped by 8 bases and J by 0 bases, with 8 bases between them. CDR3 region: CASGVSSYNEQFF. The CDR3 bases are TGTGCCAGCGGCGTGAGCTCCTACAATGAGCAGTTCTTC.

This clone is a singleton in its sample. The V call is TRBV14, the J call TRBJ2-1, with D unresolved. Trimming took off 0 bases at V and 3 bases at J, with 6 bases between the two ends. This CDR3 has 14 amino acids. CDR1 and CDR2 (germline): SGHDN, FVKESK. The CDR3 region is CASSQDDHYNEQFF. CDR3 coding DNA: TGTGCCAGCAGCCAAGATGACCACTACAATGAGCAGTTCTTC.

V and J are TRBV7-2 and TRBJ2-7; D perhaps matches TRBD2 (5 bases). This CDR3 is 13 amino acids long. The V end lost 4 bases, the J end lost 3 bases, and 10 bases lay between the germline ends. The germline CDR1 and CDR2 sequences are SGHTA and FQGNSA. For the CDR3, the DNA is TGTGCCAGCAGCTCGGACGGAGGCTACGAGCAGTACTTC. Residues: CASSSDGGYEQYF.

As concerns this clone: This clone may be a read error of a much larger clone one base away. The V call is TRBV7-9, the J call TRBJ2-7; the D is unclear. Looked up from germline, CDR1 is SEHNR and CDR2 is FQNEAQ (reference sequence). V was trimmed by 0 bases and J by 5 bases, leaving 2 bases between them. The CDR3 sequence is 11 residues long. The CDR3 loop is CASSLADEQYF. CDR3 coding DNA: TGTGCCAGCAGCTTAGCTGACGAGCAGTACTTC. The full variable domain, with the rest looked up from reference TRBV7-9 and TRBJ2-7, is DTGVSQNPRHKITKRGQNVTFRCDPISEHNRLYWYRQTLGQGPEFLTYFQNEAQLEKSRLLSDRFSAERPKGSFSTLEIQRTEQGDSAMYLCASSLADEQYFGPGTRLTVT.

This chain uses TRBV7-9 with TRBJ2-2; D is uncertain. Per the germline V gene, CDR1 is SEHNR and CDR2 is FQNEAQ (reference sequence). The CDR3 is 15 amino acids. V gave up 3 bases and J gave up 4 bases, with 12 bases separating them. The CDR3 spells CASSLVRPGTGELFF. Here the CDR3 DNA reads TGTGCCAGCAGCTTGGTGAGGCCGGGCACCGGGGAGCTGTTTTTT.

V usage is TRBV5-5 and J usage is TRBJ2-2, with D unresolved. The CDR3 totals 12 residues. In germline, CDR1 is SGHKS, CDR2 YYEKEE (reference sequence). Trimming took 5 bases from V and 3 from J, leaving 5 bases between them. The CDR3 DNA follows: TGTGCCAGCAGTTGGGACACCGGGGAGCTGTTTTTT. Its translation: CASSWDTGELFF.

The chain couples TRBV27 to TRBJ1-2; D is undetermined. Germline values: CDR1 MNHEY, CDR2 SMNVEV (reference sequence). CDR3 size: 14 residues. The V and J ends lost 8 bases and 2 bases respectively, with 15 bases between them. CDR3 protein: CASSFAGLNYGYTF. CDR3 nucleotides: TGTGCCAGCTCTTTCGCCGGACTGAACTATGGCTACACCTTC.